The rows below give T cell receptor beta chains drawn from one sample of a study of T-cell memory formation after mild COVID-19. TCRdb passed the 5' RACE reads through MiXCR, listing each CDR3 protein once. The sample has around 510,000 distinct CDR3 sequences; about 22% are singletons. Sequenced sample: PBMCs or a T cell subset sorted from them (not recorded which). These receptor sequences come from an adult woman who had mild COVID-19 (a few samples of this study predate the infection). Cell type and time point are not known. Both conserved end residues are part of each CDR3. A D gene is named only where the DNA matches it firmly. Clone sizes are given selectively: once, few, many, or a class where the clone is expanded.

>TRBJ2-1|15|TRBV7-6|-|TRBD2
CASSFSGRAGNEQFF
TGTGCCAGCAGCTTTAGCGGGAGGGCCGGTAATGAGCAGTTCTTC
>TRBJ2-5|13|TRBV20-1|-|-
CSAPNGGTETQYF
TGCAGTGCTCCCAACGGGGGTACAGAGACCCAGTACTTC
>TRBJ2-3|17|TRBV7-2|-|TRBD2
CASSQRLAGGFTDTQYF
TGTGCCAGCAGCCAAAGACTAGCGGGGGGATTCACAGATACGCAGTATTTT
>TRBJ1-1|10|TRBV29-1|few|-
CSVEGVRAFF
TGCAGCGTGGAGGGGGTGAGGGCTTTCTTT
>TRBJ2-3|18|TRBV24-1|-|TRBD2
CATSDGTSGGAVADTQYF
TGTGCCACCAGTGACGGGACTAGCGGGGGGGCCGTCGCAGATACGCAGTATTTT
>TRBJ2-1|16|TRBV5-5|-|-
CASSLGASDLYNEQFF
TGTGCCAGCAGCTTGGGGGCTAGCGACCTCTACAATGAGCAGTTCTTC
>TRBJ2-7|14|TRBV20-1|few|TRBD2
CSARRLAEIYEQYF
TGCAGTGCTCGAAGACTAGCGGAGATCTACGAGCAGTACTTC
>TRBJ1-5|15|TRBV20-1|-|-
CSARVGGRSNQPQHF
TGCAGTGCTAGAGTGGGGGGAAGAAGCAATCAGCCCCAGCATTTT
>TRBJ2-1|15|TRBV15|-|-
CATSRDVVGTNEQFF
TGTGCCACCAGCAGAGATGTGGTAGGTACGAATGAGCAGTTCTTC
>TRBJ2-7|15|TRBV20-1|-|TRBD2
CSACPTSGPCYEQYF
TGCAGTGCTTGTCCGACTAGCGGGCCTTGCTACGAGCAGTACTTC
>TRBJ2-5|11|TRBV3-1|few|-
CASSQEGTQYF
TGTGCCAGCAGCCAAGAGGGGACCCAGTACTTC
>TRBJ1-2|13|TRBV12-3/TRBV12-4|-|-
CASRLVQNYGYTF
TGTGCCAGCCGACTAGTACAGAACTATGGCTACACCTTC
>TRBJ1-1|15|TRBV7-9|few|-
CASSLEDSRRTEAFF
TGTGCCAGCAGCTTAGAAGACAGCCGTCGTACTGAAGCTTTCTTT
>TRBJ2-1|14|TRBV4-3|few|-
CASSQDIDYNEQFF
TGCGCCAGCAGCCAAGACATTGACTACAATGAGCAGTTCTTC
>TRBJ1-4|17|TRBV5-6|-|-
CASSLYEQDRPDEKLFF
TGTGCCAGCAGCTTGTATGAACAGGATCGCCCTGATGAAAAACTGTTTTTT
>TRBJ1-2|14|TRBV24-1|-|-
CATSDLEGGYGYTF
TGTGCCACCAGTGATTTGGAGGGGGGCTATGGCTACACCTTC
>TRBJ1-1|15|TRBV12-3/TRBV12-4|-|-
CASSPPITLNTEAFF
TGTGCCAGCAGCCCCCCCATTACCCTGAACACTGAAGCTTTCTTT
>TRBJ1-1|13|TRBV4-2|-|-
CASSPPMGTEAFF
TGTGCCAGCAGCCCACCCATGGGCACTGAAGCTTTCTTT
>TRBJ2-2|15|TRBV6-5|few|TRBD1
CASSYEGAITGELFF
TGTGCCAGCAGTTACGAGGGGGCCATCACCGGGGAGCTGTTTTTT
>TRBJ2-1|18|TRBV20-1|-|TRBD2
CSAPGTSGGTSSYNEQFF
TGCAGTGCTCCCGGGACTAGCGGGGGGACTAGCTCCTACAATGAGCAGTTCTTC
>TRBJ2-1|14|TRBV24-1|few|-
CATSAYGIYNEQFF
TGTGCCACCAGTGCTTATGGGATCTACAATGAGCAGTTCTTC
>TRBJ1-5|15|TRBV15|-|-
CATAARDEGNQPQHF
TGTGCCACCGCGGCCAGGGACGAAGGCAATCAGCCCCAGCATTTT
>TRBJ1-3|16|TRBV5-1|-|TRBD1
CASSPKSGTGGYTIYF
TGCGCCAGCAGCCCGAAGTCCGGGACAGGGGGCTACACCATATATTTT
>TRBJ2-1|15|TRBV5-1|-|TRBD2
CASSLAGGYYNEQFF
TGCGCCAGCAGCCTAGCGGGGGGCTACTACAATGAGCAGTTCTTC
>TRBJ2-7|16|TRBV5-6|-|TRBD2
CASSPNSGRAHHEQYF
TGTGCCAGCAGCCCAAATAGCGGGAGGGCCCACCACGAGCAGTACTTC
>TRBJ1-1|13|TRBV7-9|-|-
CASSPWERDEAFF
TGTGCCAGCAGCCCCTGGGAACGGGATGAAGCTTTCTTT
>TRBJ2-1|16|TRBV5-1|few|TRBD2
CASSSSGGRGHNEQFF
TGCGCCAGCAGCTCATCGGGAGGTAGGGGCCACAATGAGCAGTTCTTC
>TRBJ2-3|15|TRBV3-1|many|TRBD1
CASSIRDRAHDTQYF
TGTGCCAGCAGCATACGGGACAGGGCGCACGATACGCAGTATTTT
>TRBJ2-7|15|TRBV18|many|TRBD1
CASSQTGTTPYEQYF
TGTGCCAGCTCACAGACAGGGACCACTCCCTACGAGCAGTACTTC
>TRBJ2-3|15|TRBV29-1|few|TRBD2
CSVELGLAGVDTQYF
TGCAGCGTTGAATTGGGCCTAGCGGGAGTAGATACGCAGTATTTT
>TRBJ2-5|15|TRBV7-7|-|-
CASSLGAGHKETQYF
TGTGCTAGCAGCTTAGGGGCCGGACACAAAGAGACCCAGTACTTC
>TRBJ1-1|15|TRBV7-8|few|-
CASSLEGGPNTEAFF
TGTGCCAGCAGCTTAGAGGGGGGCCCGAACACTGAAGCTTTCTTT
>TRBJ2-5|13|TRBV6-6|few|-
CASSYGARETQYF
TGTGCCAGCAGTTACGGGGCCAGGGAGACCCAGTACTTC
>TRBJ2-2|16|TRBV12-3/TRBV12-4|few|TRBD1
CASSSPGQGRTGELFF
TGTGCCAGCAGTTCCCCGGGACAGGGGAGGACCGGGGAGCTGTTTTTT
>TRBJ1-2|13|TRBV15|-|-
CATSRDRQYGYTF
TGTGCCACCAGCAGAGATCGGCAATATGGCTACACCTTC
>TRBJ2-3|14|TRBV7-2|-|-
CASSLGEGTDTQYF
TGTGCCAGCAGCTTAGGCGAGGGTACAGATACGCAGTATTTT
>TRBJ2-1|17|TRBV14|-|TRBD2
CASSLTGLADHYNEQFF
TGTGCCAGCAGCCTCACGGGACTAGCGGACCACTACAATGAGCAGTTCTTC
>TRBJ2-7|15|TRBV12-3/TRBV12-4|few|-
CASSSYPGTSYEQYF
TGTGCCAGCAGTTCTTACCCGGGGACTTCCTACGAGCAGTACTTC
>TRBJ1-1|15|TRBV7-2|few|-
CASSKEVALNTEAFF
TGTGCCAGCAGCAAGGAGGTAGCGTTGAACACTGAAGCTTTCTTT
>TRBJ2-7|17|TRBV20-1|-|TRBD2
CSARDQWVAGATHEQYF
TGCAGTGCTAGAGATCAGTGGGTAGCGGGAGCGACCCACGAGCAGTACTTC
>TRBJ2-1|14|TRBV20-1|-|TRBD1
CSATRQGRYNEQFF
TGCAGTGCTACTCGACAGGGGAGGTACAATGAGCAGTTCTTC
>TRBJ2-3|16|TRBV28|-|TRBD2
CASSKIAGMFTDTQYF
TGTGCCAGCAGTAAGATAGCGGGGATGTTCACAGATACGCAGTATTTT
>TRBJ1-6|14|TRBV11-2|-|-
CASSLGLNNSPLHF
TGTGCCAGCAGCTTAGGGCTCAATAATTCACCCCTCCACTTT
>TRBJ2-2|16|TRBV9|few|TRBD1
CASSVGGQVNTGELFF
TGTGCCAGCAGCGTAGGTGGACAGGTGAACACCGGGGAGCTGTTTTTT
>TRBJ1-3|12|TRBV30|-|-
CAWKRAGNTIYF
TGTGCCTGGAAGCGGGCTGGAAACACCATATATTTT
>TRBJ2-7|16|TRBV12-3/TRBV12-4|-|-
CASSSPDPLGAYEQYF
TGTGCCAGCAGTTCCCCGGACCCGTTAGGGGCCTACGAGCAGTACTTC
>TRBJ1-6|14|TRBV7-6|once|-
CASSFSGYNSPLHF
TGTGCCAGCAGCTTCTCGGGCTATAATTCACCCCTCCACTTT
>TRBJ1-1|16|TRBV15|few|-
CATSREPSKLNTEAFF
TGTGCCACCAGCAGAGAACCCAGTAAGTTGAACACTGAAGCTTTCTTT
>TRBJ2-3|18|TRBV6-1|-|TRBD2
CASSAGISGGGAIDTQYF
TGTGCCAGCAGTGCGGGGATATCGGGCGGGGGGGCCATAGATACGCAGTATTTT
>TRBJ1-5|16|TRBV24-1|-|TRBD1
CATSEATGGSNQPQHF
TGTGCCACCAGTGAAGCGACAGGGGGTTCAAATCAGCCCCAGCATTTT
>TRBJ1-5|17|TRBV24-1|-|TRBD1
CATSDSRTGRREQPQHF
TGTGCCACCAGTGATTCTCGGACAGGCCGTAGAGAGCAGCCCCAGCATTTT
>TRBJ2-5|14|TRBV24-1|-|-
CATSGPNLKETQYF
TGTGCCACCAGTGGCCCGAACCTGAAAGAGACCCAGTACTTC
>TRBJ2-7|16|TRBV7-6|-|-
CASSLGMDYFKYEQYF
TGTGCCAGCAGCTTAGGGATGGACTACTTTAAGTACGAGCAGTACTTC
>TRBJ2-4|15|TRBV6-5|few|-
CASSYGWGAKNIQYF
TGTGCCAGCAGTTACGGATGGGGAGCCAAAAACATTCAGTACTTC
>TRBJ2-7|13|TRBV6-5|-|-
CASSYSRVSEQYF
TGTGCCAGCAGTTACTCTAGGGTCTCCGAGCAGTACTTC
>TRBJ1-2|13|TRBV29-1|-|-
CSVGKGTGQTYTF
TGCAGCGTTGGGAAGGGAACAGGCCAAACCTACACCTTC
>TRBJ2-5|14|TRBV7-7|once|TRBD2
CASSPGTNKETQYF
TGTGCCAGCAGCCCAGGGACTAACAAAGAGACCCAGTACTTC